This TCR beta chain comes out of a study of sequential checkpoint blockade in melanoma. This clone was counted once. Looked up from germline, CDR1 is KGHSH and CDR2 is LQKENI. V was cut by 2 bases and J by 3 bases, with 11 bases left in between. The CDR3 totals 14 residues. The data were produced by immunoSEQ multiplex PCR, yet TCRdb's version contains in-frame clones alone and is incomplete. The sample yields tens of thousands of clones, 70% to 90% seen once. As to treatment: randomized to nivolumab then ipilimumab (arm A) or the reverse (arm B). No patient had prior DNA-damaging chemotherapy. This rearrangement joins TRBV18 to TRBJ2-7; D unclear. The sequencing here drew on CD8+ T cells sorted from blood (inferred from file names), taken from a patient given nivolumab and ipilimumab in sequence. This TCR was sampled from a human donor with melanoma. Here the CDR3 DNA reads TGTGCCAGCTCACCAAGTGGCACCAACTACGAGCAGTACTTC. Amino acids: CASSPSGTNYEQYF.